This T cell receptor (beta chain) was sequenced during a study of beta chain features in type 1 diabetes. Across the study: Examination covered 100 million to 140 million sorted cells spanning all samples. Study-level findings and limits: Shorter TCRB CDR3s, moderately but significantly so, marked every one of the four CD4+ subsets in Type 1 diabetes patients.

Comments on this clone: As yet, its antigen is unknown.

Germline loops: CDR1 GTSNPN, CDR2 SVGIG (reference sequence). The CDR3 is made up of 15 amino acids. The V and J ends lost 5 bases and 5 bases respectively, with 21 bases between them. Every isolated RNA sample was fully reverse transcribed, so sequencing captured expressed TCRB transcripts. Here immunoSEQ multiplex PCR was the method, and the copy in TCRdb shows in-frame clones only, minus some. The table records 280,000 or so clones, approximately 15% of them present only once. The sequence was collected from a young man with type 1 diabetes. The genes are TRBV30 and TRBJ2-5; maybe TRBD2 (7 bases). The sequencing sample was made of naive CD4+ T cells from blood. The CDR3 region is CAWAPIGGGAETQYF. For the CDR3, the DNA is TGTGCCTGGGCCCCCATCGGAGGGGGGGCGGAGACCCAGTACTTC.